These 3 T cell receptor beta chains came from one sample sequenced in a study of T cell repertoires in cytomegalovirus infection. MiXCR, applied by TCRdb to the reads, yields one record per CDR3 protein. The sample includes roughly 120,000 distinct CDR3 sequences, around 9.1% of them seen just once. These TCRs' antigens remain unknown. Sequences were obtained from PBMCs, sequenced either directly or after in vitro stimulation (not recorded which). The receptors here all came from a human donor in good health (CMV status not recorded). Some clones in this sample may be carry-over from other donors' samples.

The chain recombines TRBV10-3 with TRBJ2-5, with TRBD1 identical over 10 bases. Germline V CDR1 and CDR2: ENHRY, SYGVKD. V shed 2 bases and J 1 base; nucleotides not matched to a gene: 13. This CDR3 contains 19 residues. CDR3 nucleotide sequence: TGTGCCATCAGTGAGCCCGGGACAGGGGTCGGTTTCGGCCAAGAGACCCAGTACTTC. This encodes CAISEPGTGVGFGQETQYF.

This rearrangement joins TRBV28 to TRBJ2-1; 8 bases match TRBD2. Trimming cost V 3 bases and J 2 bases; bases outside gene matches: 3. This CDR3 is 15 amino acids long. In germline, CDR1 is MDHEN, CDR2 SYDVKM. The CDR3: CASSFGGGPYNEQFF. CDR3 in DNA: TGTGCCAGCAGTTTCGGGGGGGGGCCCTACAATGAGCAGTTCTTC.

This clonotype was detected ten times or more. This chain uses TRBV7-8 with TRBJ1-5; 8 nucleotides align to TRBD1. The junction had 2 bases not matched to a gene; V was cut back by 1 base and J by 3 bases. The CDR3 runs 15 residues. Looked up from germline, CDR1 is SGHVS and CDR2 is FQNEAQ. The CDR3 loop is CASSLGQGSNQPQHF. The CDR3 coding sequence is TGTGCCAGCAGCTTAGGACAGGGGTCCAATCAGCCCCAGCATTTT.